This is a list of T cell receptor beta chains from one sample in a study of shared clonotypes between healthy human individuals. Measured with immunoSEQ multiplex PCR; TCRdb has only the in-frame clones, and not every one. The data contain millions of clones, 95% of them seen just once; the ten biggest clones take up more than 0.1%. Sample: naive CD4+ T cells sorted from blood. The source of these receptors is a man aged 18 to 35 in good health. Each CDR3 is given with its conserved first and last residue. Each record gives: CDR3 length, clone size, D gene, J gene, V gene, CDR3 protein, CDR3 DNA. A D gene is named only where the DNA matches it firmly. Size tells how often a clone was seen (once, few, many) or the class of an expanded clone, and some rows leave it out.

13 | - | - | TRBJ1-5 | TRBV5-1 | CASSLEGGQPQHF | TGCGCCAGCAGCTTGGAGGGCGGACAGCCCCAGCATTTT
14 | - | - | TRBJ1-3 | TRBV18 | CASSPRLFGNTIYF | TGTGCCAGCTCACCACGATTATTTGGAAACACCATATATTTT
16 | - | TRBD2 | TRBJ2-2 | TRBV5-1 | CASSLSSGANTGELFF | TGCGCCAGCAGCTTGAGTAGCGGGGCGAACACCGGGGAGCTGTTTTTT
12 | - | - | TRBJ2-7 | TRBV6-5 | CASRGGGGEQYF | TGTGCCAGCAGGGGCGGCGGAGGGGAGCAGTACTTC
14 | once | - | TRBJ2-3 | TRBV10-3 | CAIRRESPVDTQYF | TGTGCCATCAGACGGGAGTCCCCTGTGGATACGCAGTATTTT
16 | - | TRBD1 | TRBJ2-1 | TRBV15 | CATSRAPGQGWNEQFF | TGTGCCACCAGCAGAGCCCCTGGACAGGGGTGGAATGAGCAGTTCTTC
16 | - | TRBD2 | TRBJ2-7 | TRBV6-5 | CASSYTRTSGRNEQYF | TGTGCCAGCAGTTACACCCGGACTAGCGGGAGAAACGAGCAGTACTTC
14 | - | - | TRBJ1-6 | TRBV11-2 | CASSFRGGNSPLHF | TGTGCCAGCAGCTTCAGGGGTGGTAATTCACCCCTCCACTTT
14 | once | - | TRBJ1-1 | TRBV6-5 | CASTRRTGNTEAFF | TGTGCCAGCACTAGGCGGACGGGGAACACTGAAGCTTTCTTT
15 | - | TRBD1 | TRBJ1-2 | TRBV19 | CASSTRGQGVGGYTF | TGTGCCAGTAGTACTCGCGGACAGGGTGTCGGCGGCTACACCTTC
15 | - | TRBD2 | TRBJ2-7 | TRBV4-1 | CASSQNSGKVVEQYF | TGCGCCAGCAGCCAAAATAGCGGGAAGGTGGTGGAGCAGTACTTC
14 | - | TRBD1 | TRBJ2-3 | TRBV2 | CASRPGQGPDTQYF | TGTGCCAGCAGACCGGGACAGGGCCCAGATACGCAGTATTTT
15 | - | TRBD2 | TRBJ2-7 | TRBV11-2 | CASSYVAGGSYEQYF | TGTGCCAGCAGCTATGTCGCGGGAGGTTCGTACGAGCAGTACTTC
14 | - | - | TRBJ2-3 | TRBV6-5 | CASRRDGSTDTQYF | TGTGCCAGCAGGCGGGACGGAAGCACAGATACGCAGTATTTT
15 | - | - | TRBJ2-7 | TRBV9 | CASSPTPGPTYEQYF | TGTGCCAGCAGCCCCACGCCGGGCCCTACCTACGAGCAGTACTTC
14 | - | TRBD1 | TRBJ1-4 | TRBV6-6 | CASSPQGAVEKLFF | TGTGCCAGCAGCCCCCAGGGGGCTGTTGAAAAACTGTTTTTT
15 | - | - | TRBJ1-5 | TRBV7-8 | CASSLDGRGNQPQHF | TGTGCCAGCAGCTTAGATGGCAGGGGAAATCAGCCCCAGCATTTT
14 | - | - | TRBJ2-1 | TRBV5-4 | CASSLFGVNFQQFF | TGTGCCAGCAGCTTGTTTGGGGTAAATTTCCAGCAGTTCTTC
16 | - | TRBD1 | TRBJ2-2 | TRBV5-4 | CASSKRQGDPPGELFF | TGTGCCAGCAGCAAAAGACAGGGGGACCCCCCCGGGGAGCTGTTTTTT
12 | - | - | TRBJ1-5 | TRBV28 | CASSPLNQPQHF | TGTGCCAGCAGTCCACTGAATCAGCCCCAGCATTTT
12 | - | - | TRBJ2-1 | TRBV7-9 | CASSPEGGEQFF | TGTGCCAGCAGCCCCGAGGGGGGAGAGCAGTTCTTC
13 | - | - | TRBJ2-5 | TRBV7-2 | CASSLVLQETQYF | TGTGCCAGCAGCCTAGTGCTCCAAGAGACCCAGTACTTC
15 | - | - | TRBJ1-3 | TRBV9 | CASSVDSPSGNTIYF | TGTGCCAGCAGCGTAGATTCCCCCTCTGGAAACACCATATATTTT